Below, one T cell receptor (beta chain) is given with its context. As processed by the authors: Reference gene primers were amplified, and this amplification served to estimate nucleated cell counts. TCRdb's copy holds only in-frame clones and misses some; the assay was immunoSEQ multiplex PCR. The V and J calls and clone size come from that table; D and trimming were worked out from the DNA. This sample yields around 310,000 clones, of which around 91% are seen a single time; over 8% belongs to the top ten. The sample comes from a study of blood T cell repertoires in COVID-19. Everyone who took part was 18 to 89 years old, and they came from some 23 US areas. V was shortened by 3 bases and J by 4 bases, with 10 bases between the two germline ends. CDR3 length equals 13 residues. Germline-derived CDR1 and CDR2 are MDHEN and SYDVKM.

The origin of this receptor is a woman aged 40 to 50 who had recovered from COVID-19. V and J are TRBV28 and TRBJ2-7, with unresolved D. The sequencing sample was made of PBMCs or T cells enriched from blood (not recorded which). CDR3 sequence (DNA): TGTGCCAGCAGTTTCCTTGCCCTATACGAGCAGTACTTC. Translating gives CASSFLALYEQYF.